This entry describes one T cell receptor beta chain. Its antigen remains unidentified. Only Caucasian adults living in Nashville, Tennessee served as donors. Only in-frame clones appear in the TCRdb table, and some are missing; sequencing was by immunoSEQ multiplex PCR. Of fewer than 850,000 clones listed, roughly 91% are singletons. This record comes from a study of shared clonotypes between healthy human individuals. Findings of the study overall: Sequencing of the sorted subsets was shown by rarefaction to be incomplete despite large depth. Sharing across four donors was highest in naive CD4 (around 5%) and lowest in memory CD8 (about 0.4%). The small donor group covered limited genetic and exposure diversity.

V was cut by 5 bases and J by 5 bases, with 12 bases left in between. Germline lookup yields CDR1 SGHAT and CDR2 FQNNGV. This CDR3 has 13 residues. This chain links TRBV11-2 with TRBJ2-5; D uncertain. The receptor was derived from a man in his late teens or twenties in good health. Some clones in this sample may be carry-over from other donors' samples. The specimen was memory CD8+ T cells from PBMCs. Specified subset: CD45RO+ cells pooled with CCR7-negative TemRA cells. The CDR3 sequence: CASSKTPPETQYF. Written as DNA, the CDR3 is TGTGCCAGCAGCAAAACCCCCCCGGAGACCCAGTACTTC. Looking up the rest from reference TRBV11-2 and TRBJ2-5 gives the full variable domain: EAGVAQSPRYKIIEKRQSVAFWCNPISGHATLYWYQQILGQGPKLLIQFQNNGVVDDSQLPKDRFSAERLKGVDSTLKIQPAKLEDSAVYLCASSKTPPETQYFGPGTRLLVL.